The rows below give T cell receptor beta chains drawn from one sample of a study of T-cell reconstitution after alpha-beta-depleted transplantation in children. TCRdb fed the PCR reads into MiXCR, producing one record per CDR3 protein. The sample yields 250,000 to 350,000 distinct CDR3 sequences, roughly 21% seen once. The sample here was PBMCs, mostly from graft donor cells, taken 180 days after TCRalphabeta/CD19-depleted stem cell transplant. Receptors were obtained from a male patient younger than 18 who had a stem cell transplant for acute lymphoblastic leukemia, so the T cells may come from the graft donor. Each CDR3 is given with its conserved first and last residue. The D gene is left open where the match is weak. Part of the rows lack a size; the others show once, few, many or a class for expanded clones.

clone_size,v_call,j_call,d_call,cdr3_nt,cdr3_aa
few,TRBV18,TRBJ2-1,TRBD2,TGTGCCAGCTCACGCCGCGGGAGTACCTACAATGAGCAGTTCTTC,CASSRRGSTYNEQFF
few,TRBV5-1,TRBJ1-2,-,TGCGCCAGCAGCTTCGGGAGAGGCTACACCTTC,CASSFGRGYTF
-,TRBV29-1,TRBJ2-1,-,TGCAGCGTTGTGTGGACTACCTATTCCTCCTACAATGAGCAGTTCTTC,CSVVWTTYSSYNEQFF
-,TRBV5-1,TRBJ1-2,-,TGCGCCAGCAGCGTCGGGCGGAAAGGGGTTAACTATGGCTACACCTTC,CASSVGRKGVNYGYTF
-,TRBV7-3,TRBJ2-3,-,TGTGCCAGCAGCCCTGCACGTCGAACAGATACGCAGTATTTT,CASSPARRTDTQYF
few,TRBV6-7,TRBJ2-1,-,TGTGCCAGCAGTTTAACCGACACCGAGCAGTTCTTC,CASSLTDTEQFF
-,TRBV3-1,TRBJ2-4,-,TGTGCCAGCAGCTCGGAACTAGCCAAAAACATTCAGTACTTC,CASSSELAKNIQYF
few,TRBV20-1,TRBJ2-7,TRBD2,TGCAGTGCTAGTCCGAACCCGGGACTAGCGGCCTACGAGCAGTACTTC,CSASPNPGLAAYEQYF
many,TRBV12-3/TRBV12-4,TRBJ2-1,TRBD1,TGTGCCAGCAGTTCTACGGACAGGGTATACTACAATGAGCAGTTCTTC,CASSSTDRVYYNEQFF
many,TRBV20-1,TRBJ1-5,-,TGCAGTGCTCCAAGTGTCAGGGGAAATCAGCCCCAGCATTTT,CSAPSVRGNQPQHF
many,TRBV12-3/TRBV12-4,TRBJ2-7,-,TGTGCCAGCAGTCGAAACGTGGCCGCTAAGTCCTACGAGCAGTACTTC,CASSRNVAAKSYEQYF
once,TRBV12-3/TRBV12-4,TRBJ1-3,-,TGTGCCAGCAGTTCCTCTCGCTCTCTCTCGGGATTCTCGGGAAACACCATATATTTT,CASSSSRSLSGFSGNTIYF
few,TRBV10-3,TRBJ1-1,TRBD1,TGTGCCATCAGTGACGGGCAGGGGGCAGGAAACACTGAAGCTTTCTTT,CAISDGQGAGNTEAFF
-,TRBV25-1,TRBJ2-5,-,TGTGCCAGCAGTGAAGTTACTTGGAGACACATACAAGAGACCCAGTACTTC,CASSEVTWRHIQETQYF
few,TRBV6-2/TRBV6-3,TRBJ2-7,-,TGTGCCAGCGGGAAAGCTTGGTCCTACGAGCAGTACTTC,CASGKAWSYEQYF
-,TRBV7-6,TRBJ2-1,-,TGTGCCAGCAGCCCCTGGCGCGGTGAGCAGTTCTTC,CASSPWRGEQFF
-,TRBV6-5,TRBJ2-7,TRBD2,TGTGCCACTAGCGGAGACTACGAGCAGTACTTC,CATSGDYEQYF
few,TRBV7-6,TRBJ2-3,-,TGTGCCAGCAGATCGTCCTTACTTTACACAGATACGCAGTATTTT,CASRSSLLYTDTQYF
few,TRBV7-3,TRBJ1-1,-,TGTGCCAGCAGCTTAGGGCGGGAGAACACTGAAGCTTTCTTT,CASSLGRENTEAFF
few,TRBV7-9,TRBJ2-7,-,TGTGCCAGCAGCCTACCAATCGGGGGCCGGTACGAGCAGTACTTC,CASSLPIGGRYEQYF
-,TRBV6-5,TRBJ2-3,-,TGTGCCAGCAGTTTACGGCCAACAGGGTTTCGGTCAGATACGCAGTATTTT,CASSLRPTGFRSDTQYF
-,TRBV10-3,TRBJ2-1,-,TGTGCCATCAGTGAGTATCGGGGAGAAACTGGAAATGAGCAGTTCTTC,CAISEYRGETGNEQFF
-,TRBV5-6,TRBJ2-7,-,TGTGCCAGCAGCGCAGGTGGGGCCTACGAGCAGTACTTC,CASSAGGAYEQYF
few,TRBV10-3,TRBJ1-2,-,TGTGCCATCAAACATCCCAGCTATGGCTACACCTTC,CAIKHPSYGYTF
many,TRBV5-1,TRBJ2-7,-,TGCGCCAGCAGCTTGGACAGGGCACTCTACGAGCAGTACTTC,CASSLDRALYEQYF
many,TRBV5-1,TRBJ2-1,-,TGCGCCAGCAGCGTGTTGGACAGCTACAATGAGCAGTTCTTC,CASSVLDSYNEQFF
-,TRBV24-1,TRBJ2-1,-,TGTGCCACCAGTGTCTATAGCGGCAATGAGCAGTTCTTC,CATSVYSGNEQFF
few,TRBV7-6,TRBJ2-3,-,TGTGCCAGCAGCTTAGAGTCCCCAGATACGCAGTATTTT,CASSLESPDTQYF
-,TRBV20-1,TRBJ1-1,TRBD1,TGCAGTGCTGAAGGACAGGGCCCCCTTTACACTGAAGCTTTCTTT,CSAEGQGPLYTEAFF
-,TRBV7-2,TRBJ2-5,-,TGTGCCAGCAGCCCCTATGGCGGGGAAGAGACCCAGTACTTC,CASSPYGGEETQYF
many,TRBV30,TRBJ2-5,-,TGTGCCTGGAGTGTATCCCAAGAGACCCAGTACTTC,CAWSVSQETQYF
-,TRBV4-1,TRBJ2-3,-,TGCGCCAGCAGCCAAGTAGGCTTCCAGCCGGGAGACCTTACGCAGTATTTT,CASSQVGFQPGDLTQYF
few,TRBV20-1,TRBJ2-2,-,TGCAGTGCTAGGAGTAGCACCGGGGAGCTGTTTTTT,CSARSSTGELFF
few,TRBV10-3,TRBJ2-7,TRBD1,TGTGCCATCAGATTGGGACAGGGGAACGAGCAGTACTTC,CAIRLGQGNEQYF
few,TRBV29-1,TRBJ1-1,-,TGCAGCGTTGGACGAGGGCTGAACACTGAAGCTTTCTTT,CSVGRGLNTEAFF
-,TRBV5-6,TRBJ2-1,-,TGTGCCAGCAGCTTCGACGACTGGAATGAGCAGTTCTTC,CASSFDDWNEQFF
few,TRBV3-1,TRBJ1-1,-,TGTGCCAGCAGCCAAGATAGGGAGAACACTGAAGCTTTCTTT,CASSQDRENTEAFF
-,TRBV29-1,TRBJ1-1,-,TGCAGCGTTGCCCTACAGGGCTGGAACACTGAAGCTTTCTTT,CSVALQGWNTEAFF
few,TRBV4-1,TRBJ1-6,-,TGCGCCAGCAGACGCTCTTTAGTAAGACAGAGGAATTCACCCCTCCACTTT,CASRRSLVRQRNSPLHF
few,TRBV20-1,TRBJ2-2,-,TGCAGTGCTAGTAAGGGAGGCAGCACCGGGGAGCTGTTTTTT,CSASKGGSTGELFF
few,TRBV7-9,TRBJ1-1,TRBD1,TGTGCCAGCAGCCACCGACAGGGGGAAGCTTTCTTT,CASSHRQGEAFF
-,TRBV10-1,TRBJ2-7,-,TGCGCCAGCAGTGAGTCAAGCATGTCCTACGAGCAGTACTTC,CASSESSMSYEQYF
-,TRBV30,TRBJ2-7,-,TGTGCCTGGAGCAGAGGCTACGAGCAGTACTTC,CAWSRGYEQYF